Presented here are 31 T cell receptor beta chains from one specimen sequenced in a study of shared clonotypes between healthy human individuals. Using immunoSEQ multiplex PCR, the repertoire was profiled, and TCRdb retains in-frame clones only, with some absent. The sample holds hundreds of thousands of clones, over 60% seen once. Input material: PBMCs. The source of these receptors is a woman aged 40 to 50 in good health. Some clones in this sample may be carry-over from other donors' samples.

The table lists this clone with a count of one. The V and J genes are TRBV5-1 and TRBJ2-7, with 8 bases identical to TRBD1. V lost 3 bases and J lost 0; bases outside the gene matches: 8. The CDR3 loop spans 16 amino acids. Germline V gene sequence: CDR1 SGHRS, CDR2 YFSETQ. CDR3 DNA: TGCGCCAGCAGCTGGACAGGGCGTGGGAGCTCCTACGAGCAGTACTTC. It specifies CASSWTGRGSSYEQYF.

This clone showed up just once. This may arise from a read error, as a much more abundant clone is one base away. V and J are TRBV7-8 and TRBJ1-2; D is perhaps TRBD1 (6 bases). Between the trimmed V and J ends, which lost 0 bases and 5 bases, there was a span of 10 bases. CDR3 length: 14 residues. Looked up from germline, CDR1 is SGHVS and CDR2 is FQNEAQ. In nucleotides, the CDR3 is TGTGCCAGCAGCTTAGCGGGGGGCGGATATGGCTACACCTTC. Protein sequence: CASSLAGGGYGYTF.

For this clone: A read error is possible here, since a much larger clone lies one base away. Other nucleotide sequences in the sample specify the same CDR3. This chain connects TRBV5-1 to TRBJ2-1, with D perhaps TRBD2 (5 bases). This CDR3 is 12 amino acids long. V lost 4 bases and J 3 bases, leaving 5 bases between the germline ends. Germline lookup yields CDR1 SGHRS and CDR2 YFSETQ. The CDR3 reads CASSRDYNEQFF. CDR3 nucleotides: TGCGCCAGCAGCCGGGACTACAATGAGCAGTTCTTC.

The chain carries TRBV4-1 and TRBJ2-7; weak D call: TRBD1 (5 bases). This CDR3 has 17 residues. With 4 bases removed from V and 0 bases from J, the gap between germline ends came to 19 bases. CDR1 MGHRA and CDR2 YSYEKL come from the germline V gene. CDR3 nucleotides: TGCGCCAGCAGCCGAGACGGACAAACGCCTGGCTCCTACGAGCAGTACTTC. Protein product: CASSRDGQTPGSYEQYF.

Concerning this clone: A single base separates this from a much larger clone, so it may be a read error. The rearrangement links TRBV5-1 to TRBJ2-5; 7 bases are shared with TRBD1. This CDR3 spans 13 amino acids. Looked up from germline, CDR1 is SGHRS and CDR2 is YFSETQ. The junction had 8 bases not matched to a gene; V was cut back by 4 bases and J by 8 bases. This chain's CDR3 is CASSQQGLDTQYF. The DNA of the CDR3 is TGCGCCAGCAGCCAACAGGGGTTAGATACCCAGTACTTC.

The chain links TRBV29-1 to TRBJ2-2, with 7 bases identical to TRBD1. The germline V gene has CDR1 SQVTM and CDR2 ANQGSEA. The V segment lost 7 bases and the J segment 6 bases; nucleotides outside the gene matches: 8. There are 13 residues in the CDR3. The CDR3 is CSGSDRVPGELFF. The CDR3 coding sequence is TGCAGCGGGTCCGACAGGGTGCCCGGGGAGCTGTTTTTT.

This clone was observed a few times. J is TRBJ1-2 and V is TRBV11-1; D ambiguous. V was clipped by 5 bases and J by 5 bases, with 15 bases between them. This CDR3 has 14 residues. Germline lookup yields CDR1 SGHAT and CDR2 FQDESV (reference sequence). CDR3: CASSPGPTYYGYTF. The CDR3 DNA follows: TGTGCCAGCAGCCCGGGCCCGACATATTATGGCTACACCTTC.

This chain joins TRBV12-5 and TRBJ2-7; 10 nucleotides match TRBD2. Germline loops: CDR1 LGHNT, CDR2 FRNRAP. Trimming removed 2 bases from V and 3 bases from J; junction bases left unmatched: 13. This CDR3 contains 18 residues. The DNA of the CDR3 is TGTGCTAGTGGTTTGTCTCCCCAGGTTGAGCGGGAGGGCTACGAGCAGTACTTC. It codes for CASGLSPQVEREGYEQYF.

This chain joins TRBV9 and TRBJ2-2; D possibly corresponds to TRBD2 (6 bases). The CDR3 has 15 amino acids. V was cut by 2 bases and J by 4 bases, with 12 bases left in between. Germline V CDR1 and CDR2: SGDLS, YYNGEE. The CDR3 loop is CASSVSGSATGELFF. In DNA form, the CDR3 reads TGTGCCAGCAGCGTCTCCGGGAGTGCCACCGGGGAGCTGTTTTTT. Combining the CDR3 with reference TRBV9 and TRBJ2-2 gives the whole variable domain DSGVTQTPKHLITATGQRVTLRCSPRSGDLSVYWYQQSLDQGLQFLIQYYNGEERAKGNILERFSAQQFPDLHSELNLSSLELGDSALYFCASSVSGSATGELFFGEGSRLTVL.

The V call is TRBV5-4, the J call TRBJ2-4; D not certain. Germline V gives CDR1 SGHNT, CDR2 YYREEE (reference sequence). The CDR3 loop spans 14 amino acids. Trimming shortened V by 6 bases and J by 0 bases, and 10 bases separated the two germline ends. CDR3 loop: CASNETLAKNIQYF. The CDR3 DNA follows: TGTGCCAGCAACGAGACATTAGCCAAAAACATTCAGTACTTC.

This chain links TRBV29-1 with TRBJ1-2; 8 bases fit TRBD1. V was pared by 4 bases and J by 7 bases, with 5 bases of the junction left unmatched. This CDR3 spans 12 amino acids. Germline values: CDR1 SQVTM, CDR2 ANQGSEA. Here the CDR3 reads CSVGTGSIGYTF. As DNA, the CDR3 is TGCAGCGTTGGGACAGGGTCAATTGGCTACACCTTC.

With respect to this clone: This likely came from a read error, as a far larger clone is one base away. The same CDR3 also results from other DNA sequences found in this sample. The CDR3 bases are TGTGCCAGCAGCTTGGGGGCAGGGTTGGGCGAGCAGTACTTT. This gives the protein CASSLGAGLGEQYF. V gene TRBV5-4 combines with J gene TRBJ2-7, with D perhaps TRBD1 (5 bases). CDR1 is SGHNT, CDR2 YYREEE, per germline (reference sequence). This CDR3 is 14 amino acids long.

The chain combines TRBV7-3 with TRBJ2-2; D not certain. V lost 1 base to trimming and J lost 4 bases, with 7 bases between them. CDR3 length equals 14 residues. Per germline, CDR1 SGHTA and CDR2 FQGTGA. In DNA form, the CDR3 reads TGTGCCAGCAGCTTAATATCGAGCACCGGGGAGCTGTTTTTT. As protein: CASSLISSTGELFF.

The chain carries TRBV6-5 and TRBJ1-1; no clear D. V was clipped by 2 bases and J by 1 base, with 11 bases between them. This CDR3 spans 15 amino acids. Germline V gene data show CDR1 as MNHEY and CDR2 as SVGAGI. The CDR3 DNA reads TGTGCCAGCAGTTACCGACGGTTGGGGAACACTGAAGCTTTCTTT. Its protein product is CASSYRRLGNTEAFF.

The chain recombines TRBV20-1 with TRBJ2-1; either TRBD1 or TRBD2 may supply D (6 bases each). The CDR3 consists of 11 residues. Germline V gene data show CDR1 as DFQATT and CDR2 as SNEGSKA (reference sequence). The V end was cut by 5 bases, the J end by 6 bases, with 8 bases between. This CDR3 is CSAGGPNEQFF. The CDR3 DNA sequence: TGCAGTGCTGGGGGGCCCAATGAGCAGTTCTTC.

The genes are TRBV27 and TRBJ1-2; no clear D. V shed 2 bases and J shed 8 bases, with 12 bases lying between them. From germline, CDR1 is MNHEY and CDR2 SMNVEV (reference sequence). This CDR3 region has 13 residues. DNA for the CDR3: TGTGCCAGCAGTTTACCCTACGGTGGGGGCTACACCTTC. As protein: CASSLPYGGGYTF.

This clone turned up a few times. The V and J genes are TRBV28 and TRBJ1-3; D might be TRBD1 (6 bases). From germline, CDR1 is MDHEN and CDR2 SYDVKM. Trimming removed 3 bases at V and 0 bases at J, with 15 bases between. CDR3 length: 17 residues. In nucleotides, the CDR3 is TGTGCCAGCAGTTTCACGGGACACACGGCCTCTGGAAACACCATATATTTT. Protein sequence: CASSFTGHTASGNTIYF.

CDR3 DNA sequence: TGCGCCAGCAGCCTCACCACTAGCGGGAGTTACAATGAGCAGTTCTTC. Residues: CASSLTTSGSYNEQFF. The chain uses TRBV5-1 and TRBJ2-1; 11 bases agree with TRBD2. This CDR3 comprises 16 residues. The germline gives CDR1 SGHRS, CDR2 YFSETQ. The junction had 7 bases not matched to a gene; V was cut back by 4 bases and J by 4 bases.

The V call is TRBV6-6, the J call TRBJ2-1; no reliable D call. Germline CDR1 MNHNY, CDR2 SVGAGI (reference sequence). V lost 2 bases and J lost 6, with 8 bases in between. This CDR3 has 13 residues. The CDR3 DNA follows: TGTGCCAGCAGTTACCCGAAACCCAATGAGCAGTTCTTC. Its protein is CASSYPKPNEQFF.

The J gene is TRBJ2-7, the V gene TRBV18; 11 nucleotides match TRBD2. Germline-derived CDR1 and CDR2 are KGHSH and LQKENI. V lost 6 bases to trimming and J lost 4 bases; unmatched junction nucleotides: 11. The CDR3 covers 16 residues. CDR3 bases: TGTGCCAGCTCCCCCGGGACTAGCGGTATGATTTACGAGCAGTACTTC. The encoded protein is CASSPGTSGMIYEQYF.

The chain uses TRBV6-6 and TRBJ1-4, with unresolved D. Germline V gene lookup returns CDR1 MNHNY and CDR2 SVGAGI (reference sequence). V lost 0 bases to trimming and J lost 7 bases, with 12 bases between them. CDR3 length: 15 residues. The CDR3 protein is CASSYSSSEGEKLFF. The CDR3 region has the DNA TGTGCCAGCAGTTACTCGTCCTCAGAGGGTGAAAAACTGTTTTTT.

J is TRBJ2-5 and V is TRBV11-2; D gene uncertain. The J call is in doubt because the DNA end fits TRBJ2-7 better. The CDR3 runs to 12 residues. Germline loops: CDR1 SGHAT, CDR2 FQNNGV. The CDR3 DNA reads as TGTGCCAGCAGCTTTGCAAACTACGAGCAGTACTTC. It encodes CASSFANYEQYF.

Concerning this clone: The same CDR3 can be traced to other DNA sequences in this sample. V is TRBV28 and J is TRBJ1-5; D call uncertain. Looked up from germline, CDR1 is MDHEN and CDR2 is SYDVKM. Trimming pared 6 bases from V and 0 bases from J, leaving 3 bases between. This CDR3 comprises 12 residues. CDR3 region: CASRVSNQPQHF. The CDR3 nucleotides read TGTGCCAGCAGAGTTAGCAATCAGCCCCAGCATTTT. Full variable domain (rest looked up from reference TRBV28 and TRBJ1-5): DVKVTQSSRYLVKRTGEKVFLECVQDMDHENMFWYRQDPGLGLRLIYFSYDVKMKEKGDIPEGYSVSREKKERFSLILESASTNQTSMYLCASRVSNQPQHFGDGTRLSIL.

The V call is TRBV5-4, the J call TRBJ1-5; TRBD1 matches 11 bases. Germline V gene sequence: CDR1 SGHNT, CDR2 YYREEE (reference sequence). The CDR3 loop spans 15 amino acids. J was trimmed by 5 bases and V by 5 bases; bases with no gene match: 6. Written as DNA, the CDR3 is TGTGCCAGCAGTGAAGGACAGGGGGCTCATCAGCCCCAGCATTTT. This codes for CASSEGQGAHQPQHF.

A remark on this clone: The sample holds other DNA sequences that translate to the same CDR3. The chain uses TRBV10-3 and TRBJ1-3; D not resolved. Germline V CDR1 and CDR2: ENHRY, SYGVKD. V was trimmed by 2 bases and J by 4 bases, leaving 0 bases between them. This CDR3 contains 11 residues. The CDR3 nucleotides are TGTGCCATCAGTGAGGGAAACACCATATATTTT. It codes for CAISEGNTIYF.

The chain recombines TRBV30 with TRBJ2-3; 8 nucleotides match TRBD2. This CDR3 is built from 21 residues. V shed 3 bases, J shed 2 bases, and the junction held 25 bases outside the gene matches. The germline V gene has CDR1 GTSNPN and CDR2 SVGIG (reference sequence). The CDR3 bases are TGTGCCTGGAGACCCCGGGGCGGTCTAGCGGGCCGCAAGCCCTTCACAGATACGCAGTATTTT. Amino acids: CAWRPRGGLAGRKPFTDTQYF.

This sequence joins TRBV5-1 and TRBJ2-7, with D possibly TRBD1 on 6 matching bases. The CDR3 consists of 14 residues. Germline V lookup: CDR1 SGHRS, CDR2 YFSETQ. The V and J ends lost 0 bases and 4 bases respectively, with 11 bases between them. CDR3 residues: CASSLEGGLYEQYF. CDR3 sequence (DNA): TGCGCCAGCAGCTTGGAAGGGGGTCTTTACGAGCAGTACTTC.

This clone was detected many times. The gene calls are TRBV29-1 and TRBJ2-7; 7 nucleotides align to TRBD2. V trimming: 6 bases; J trimming: 0 bases; junction bases outside the gene matches: 5. The CDR3 consists of 13 residues. Germline V gene data show CDR1 as SQVTM and CDR2 as ANQGSEA. The CDR3 here is CSVRLAPSYEQYF. The CDR3 nucleotides read TGCAGCGTACGACTAGCCCCCTCCTACGAGCAGTACTTC.

V and J are TRBV28 and TRBJ2-7; D not certain. The DNA end lines up better with TRBJ2-5; the J call may be wrong. The length of the CDR3 is 13 residues. CDR1 and CDR2 (germline): MDHEN, SYDVKM. This chain's CDR3 is CASSLTVEETQYF. CDR3 coding DNA: TGTGCCAGCAGTTTAACGGTCGAAGAGACCCAGTACTTC.

The V call is TRBV7-3, the J call TRBJ2-5; D might be TRBD2 (5 bases). The germline V gene has CDR1 SGHTA and CDR2 FQGTGA. V gave up 5 bases and J gave up 4 bases, with 11 bases separating them. The CDR3 covers 13 residues. For the CDR3, the DNA is TGTGCCAGCAGCCCTACTAGTCTAGAGACCCAGTACTTC. Translated, it gives CASSPTSLETQYF.

The gene calls are TRBV28 and TRBJ1-1; D perhaps matches TRBD1 (5 bases). The germline V gene has CDR1 MDHEN and CDR2 SYDVKM. This CDR3 spans 13 amino acids. V was trimmed by 7 bases and J by 0 bases, leaving 9 bases between them. CDR3: CASIAGLNTEAFF. Here the CDR3 DNA reads TGTGCCAGCATCGCGGGGCTGAACACTGAAGCTTTCTTT.